The table lists the clone carrying this TCR beta chain with a few counts. These data are taken from a study of CD8+CD57+ T cells in acquired aplastic anemia. Study as a whole: Sorted CD4+ and CD8+ cells gave a mean 3.2 ug DNA, range roughly 0.19 to 27.4 ug.

Investigators profiled TCR beta VDJ and CDR3 from genomic DNA template. Each CDR3 protein gets one entry after TCRdb re-called the reads with MiXCR. This sample has around 210,000 distinct CDR3 sequences, with about 62% found just once. Selection for sequencing was limited to patients who had shown CD8+CD57+ cell expansion by flow cytometry. Per the germline V gene, CDR1 is LNHDA and CDR2 is SQIVND (reference sequence). V was pared by 3 bases and J by 0 bases, with 7 bases of the junction left unmatched. The CDR3 totals 16 residues. Sequenced material: sorted CD4+, CD8+, or CD8+CD57+ T cells (not recorded which) from PBMCs. This sequence originates from a human donor with aplastic anemia. The rearrangement links TRBV19 to TRBJ1-1, with 7 nucleotides matching TRBD1. The CDR3 sequence: CASSIGGQTLNTEAFF. The CDR3 bases are TGTGCCAGTAGTATTGGGGGACAGACATTGAACACTGAAGCTTTCTTT.